Reported below is one T cell receptor (beta chain). One end of the junction is discordant with germline, which a read error may explain. The data stem from a study of Ad26.COV2.S vaccination and SARS-CoV-2 variants. Germline V gives CDR1 LGHDT, CDR2 YNNKEL (reference sequence). The CDR3 has 16 residues. Treatment defined: about 20 received Ad26.COV2.S at low or high dose, single or two shots; about 5 received placebo; per-sample allocation not given. Samples came from day 63 after the first vaccine or placebo injection. The repertoire was sequenced with immunoSEQ multiplex PCR; TCRdb's copy has only in-frame clones and lacks some. This table has approximately 300,000 clones, more than 70% appearing once.

This chain links TRBV3-1 (or the pseudogene TRBV3-2) with TRBJ1-1; the D gene is possibly TRBD1 (6 bases). Sequencing was performed on peripheral blood, taken in a trial of Ad26.COV2.S vaccine versus placebo. The TCR comes from a person aged 18-65 years who received the Ad26.COV2.S COVID-19 vaccine or a placebo. The CDR3 sequence is CARSPRGAGVNTEAFF. The CDR3 DNA sequence: TGTGCCCGCAGCCCACGGGGGGCGGGGGTGAACACTGAAGCTTTCTTT.